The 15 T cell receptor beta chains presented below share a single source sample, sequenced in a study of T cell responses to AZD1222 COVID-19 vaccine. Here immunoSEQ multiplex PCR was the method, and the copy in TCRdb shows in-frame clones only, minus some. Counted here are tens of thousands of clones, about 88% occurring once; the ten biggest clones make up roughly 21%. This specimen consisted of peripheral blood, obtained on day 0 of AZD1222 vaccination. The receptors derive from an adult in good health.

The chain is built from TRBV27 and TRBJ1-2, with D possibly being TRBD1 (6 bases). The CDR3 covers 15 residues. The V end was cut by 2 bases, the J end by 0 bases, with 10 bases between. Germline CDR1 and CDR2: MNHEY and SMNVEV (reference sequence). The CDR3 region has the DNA TGTGCCAGCAGTTTAAACAGGGCAGCTAACTATGGCTACACCTTC. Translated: CASSLNRAANYGYTF.

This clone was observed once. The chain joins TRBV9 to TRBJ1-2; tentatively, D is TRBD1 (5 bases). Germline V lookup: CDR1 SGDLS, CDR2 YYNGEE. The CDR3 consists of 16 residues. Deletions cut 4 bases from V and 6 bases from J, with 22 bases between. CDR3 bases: TGTGCCAGCAGCCCCCGCAGGTTGGACTCGGGGGATGGCTACACCTTC. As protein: CASSPRRLDSGDGYTF.

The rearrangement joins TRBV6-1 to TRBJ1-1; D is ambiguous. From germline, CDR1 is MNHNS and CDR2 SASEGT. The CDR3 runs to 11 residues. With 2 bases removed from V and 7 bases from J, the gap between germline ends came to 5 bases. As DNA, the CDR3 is TGTGCCAGCAGTGAACGGCTTGAAGCTTTCTTT. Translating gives CASSERLEAFF.

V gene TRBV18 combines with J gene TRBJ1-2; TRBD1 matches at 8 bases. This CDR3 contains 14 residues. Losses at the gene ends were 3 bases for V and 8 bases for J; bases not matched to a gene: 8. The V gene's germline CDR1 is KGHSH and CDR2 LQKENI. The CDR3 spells CASSPRTGLRGYTF. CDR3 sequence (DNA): TGTGCCAGCTCACCCCGGACAGGGCTACGAGGCTACACCTTC.

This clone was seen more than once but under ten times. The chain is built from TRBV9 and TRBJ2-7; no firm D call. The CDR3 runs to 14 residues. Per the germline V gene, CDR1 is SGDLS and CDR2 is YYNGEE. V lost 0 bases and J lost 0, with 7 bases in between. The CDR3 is CASSVDYSSYEQYF. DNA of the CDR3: TGTGCCAGCAGCGTAGATTACAGCTCCTACGAGCAGTACTTC.

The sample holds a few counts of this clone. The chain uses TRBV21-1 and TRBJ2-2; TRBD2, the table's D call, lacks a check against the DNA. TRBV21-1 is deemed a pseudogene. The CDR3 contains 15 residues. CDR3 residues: CASSKGGGNTGELFF. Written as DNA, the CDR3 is TGTGCCAGCAGCAAAGGGGGAGGGAACACCGGGGAGCTGTTTTTT.

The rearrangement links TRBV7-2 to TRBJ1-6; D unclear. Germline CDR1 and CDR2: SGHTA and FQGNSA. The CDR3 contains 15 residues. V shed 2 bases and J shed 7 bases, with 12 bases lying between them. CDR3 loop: CASSLWGGSNSPLHF. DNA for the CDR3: TGTGCCAGCAGCTTATGGGGTGGAAGCAATTCACCCCTCCACTTT.

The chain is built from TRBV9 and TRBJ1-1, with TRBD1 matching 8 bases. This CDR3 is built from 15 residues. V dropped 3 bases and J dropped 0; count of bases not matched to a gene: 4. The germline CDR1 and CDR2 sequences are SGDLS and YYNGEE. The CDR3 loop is CASSGQGSMNTEAFF. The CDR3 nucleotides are TGTGCCAGCAGCGGACAGGGGAGTATGAACACTGAAGCTTTCTTT.

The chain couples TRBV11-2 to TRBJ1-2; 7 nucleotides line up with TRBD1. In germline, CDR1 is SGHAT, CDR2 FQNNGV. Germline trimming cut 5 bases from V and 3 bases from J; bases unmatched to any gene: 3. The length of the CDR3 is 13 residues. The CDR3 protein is CASSPGQDYGYTF. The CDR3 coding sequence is TGTGCCAGCAGCCCCGGACAGGACTATGGCTACACCTTC.

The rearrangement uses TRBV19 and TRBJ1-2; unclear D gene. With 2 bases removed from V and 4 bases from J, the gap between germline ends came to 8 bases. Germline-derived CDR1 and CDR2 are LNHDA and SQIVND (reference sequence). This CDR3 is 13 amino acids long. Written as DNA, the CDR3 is TGTGCCAGTAGTATAACTGGGTCCTATGGCTACACCTTC. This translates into CASSITGSYGYTF.

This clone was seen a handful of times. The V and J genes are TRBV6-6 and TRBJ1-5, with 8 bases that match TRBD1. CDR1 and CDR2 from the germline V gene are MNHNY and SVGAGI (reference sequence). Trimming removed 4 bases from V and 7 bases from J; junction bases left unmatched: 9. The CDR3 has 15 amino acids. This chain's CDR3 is CASSSGQGGGQPQHF. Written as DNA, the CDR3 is TGTGCCAGCAGTTCCGGACAGGGAGGGGGCCAGCCCCAGCATTTT.

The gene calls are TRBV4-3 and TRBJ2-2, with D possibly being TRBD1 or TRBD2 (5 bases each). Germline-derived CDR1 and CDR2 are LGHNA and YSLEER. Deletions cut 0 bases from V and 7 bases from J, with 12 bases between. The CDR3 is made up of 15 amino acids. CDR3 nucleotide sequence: TGCGCCAGCAGCCAAGATCAACGGGGCAACGGGGAGCTGTTTTTT. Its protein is CASSQDQRGNGELFF.

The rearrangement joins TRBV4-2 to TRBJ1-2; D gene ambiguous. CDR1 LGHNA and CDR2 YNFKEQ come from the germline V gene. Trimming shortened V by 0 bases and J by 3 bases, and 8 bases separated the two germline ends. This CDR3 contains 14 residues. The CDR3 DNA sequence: TGTGCCAGCAGCCAAGAATCGGGCTACTATGGCTACACCTTC. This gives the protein CASSQESGYYGYTF.

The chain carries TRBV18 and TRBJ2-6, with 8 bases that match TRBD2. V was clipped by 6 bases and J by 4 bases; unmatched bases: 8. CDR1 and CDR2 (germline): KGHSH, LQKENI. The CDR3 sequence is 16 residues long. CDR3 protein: CASSPGRASGANVLTF. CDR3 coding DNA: TGTGCCAGCTCCCCCGGGAGGGCGTCGGGGGCCAACGTCCTGACTTTC.

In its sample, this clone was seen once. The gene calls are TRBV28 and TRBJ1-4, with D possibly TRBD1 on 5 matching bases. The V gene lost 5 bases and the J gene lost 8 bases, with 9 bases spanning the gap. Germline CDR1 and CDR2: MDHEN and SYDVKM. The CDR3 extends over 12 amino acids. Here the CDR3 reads CASSVGVEKLFF. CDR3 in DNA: TGTGCCAGCAGTGTGGGGGTAGAAAAACTGTTTTTT.